Each of the 8 T cell receptor beta chains below was sequenced from the same sample in a study of blood T cell repertoires in COVID-19 (dated by TCRdb to 2020 to 2022). Libraries came from the immunoSEQ multiplex PCR assay. What TCRdb holds here is the immuneACCESS table cut down to in-frame rearrangements. Part of the clones is not present; checked against another copy, under half of the missing clones reflect an unresolved V gene, and the others are unexplained. The sample table holds fewer than 200,000 clones, of which roughly 87% were seen once. 3% to 4.5% of the sample comes from the top ten. The sample comprised peripheral blood. The origin of the receptors is a woman aged 55-70 years who had recovered from COVID-19.

Here the CDR3 DNA reads TGTGCCAGCAGCCAAGCCGGGACAGGTGAAGCTTTCTTT. Translating it yields CASSQAGTGEAFF. The rearrangement links TRBV3-1 (or the pseudogene TRBV3-2) to TRBJ1-1, with 8 bases aligning to TRBD1. V shed 1 base and J 7 bases; nucleotides not matched to a gene: 2. The germline V gene has CDR1 LGHDT and CDR2 YNNKEL (reference sequence). This CDR3 comprises 13 residues.

This rearrangement joins TRBV28 to TRBJ2-2; D perhaps matches TRBD1 (6 bases). Germline V CDR1 and CDR2: MDHEN, SYDVKM. Trimming left V 4 bases short and J 4 bases short, with 13 bases between. The CDR3 is 15 residues long. CDR3 sequence (DNA): TGTGCCAGCAGTTCCCCGGGACACCGCACCGGGGAGCTGTTTTTT. Translating it yields CASSSPGHRTGELFF.

V is TRBV18 and J is TRBJ2-7; D is perhaps TRBD1 (6 bases). V was clipped by 3 bases and J by 4 bases, with 16 bases between them. The CDR3 is 15 amino acids. Germline values: CDR1 KGHSH, CDR2 LQKENI. The CDR3 loop is CASSPEQGSGYEQYF. In DNA, the CDR3 is TGTGCCAGCTCACCCGAACAGGGAAGTGGATACGAGCAGTACTTC. Filled out from reference TRBV18 and TRBJ2-7, the complete variable domain reads NAGVMQNPRHLVRRRGQEARLRCSPMKGHSHVYWYRQLPEEGLKFMVYLQKENIIDESGMPKERFSAEFPKEGPSILRIQQVVRGDSAAYFCASSPEQGSGYEQYFGPGTRLTVT.

This clone was observed once. V gene TRBV5-1 combines with J gene TRBJ2-7, with D tentatively TRBD2 (6 bases). Germline-derived CDR1 and CDR2 are SGHRS and YFSETQ. The CDR3 is 13 residues long. V gave up 5 bases and J gave up 2 bases, with 11 bases separating them. CDR3 in DNA: TGCGCCAGCAGTATTAGCGGAACCTACGAGCAGTACTTC. Protein sequence: CASSISGTYEQYF.

This rearrangement joins TRBV4-2 to TRBJ2-2, with TRBD1 as a possible D gene (5 bases). CDR3 size: 16 residues. Per germline, CDR1 LGHNA and CDR2 YNFKEQ. Trimming took off 4 bases at V and 6 bases at J, with 18 bases between the two ends. DNA of the CDR3: TGTGCCAGCAGCCGGTCGACTGGGGCCTCGGCCGGGGAGCTGTTTTTT. Encoded protein: CASSRSTGASAGELFF.

V and J are TRBV5-6 and TRBJ2-7; TRBD2 is a possible D gene (5 bases). The CDR3 has 13 residues. The germline gives CDR1 SGHDT, CDR2 YYEEEE. Trimming removed 4 bases at V and 0 bases at J, with 8 bases between. In DNA, the CDR3 is TGTGCCAGCAGCCAGGACTCCTCCTACGAGCAGTACTTC. Protein product: CASSQDSSYEQYF.

This rearrangement joins TRBV2 to TRBJ1-5; tentative D call: TRBD1 (6 bases). The CDR3 contains 13 residues. Trimming removed 10 bases from V and 6 bases from J, with 16 bases in between. Per the germline V gene, CDR1 is SNHLY and CDR2 is FYNNEI. CDR3 bases: TGTGCCACCCAACAGGGTTCAGGTCAGCCCCAGCATTTT. It translates to CATQQGSGQPQHF.

The rearrangement links TRBV19 to TRBJ2-2, with TRBD2 matching over 8 bases. CDR3 size: 16 residues. Germline V gives CDR1 LNHDA, CDR2 SQIVND (reference sequence). Trimming cost V 3 bases and J 5 bases; bases outside gene matches: 8. This CDR3 is CASSMRSGGITGELFF. CDR3 nucleotide sequence: TGTGCCAGTAGTATGAGGAGCGGGGGCATAACCGGGGAGCTGTTTTTT.